The 32 T cell receptor beta chains below were found in one sample sequenced in a study of technical replicates of blood from four donors. This table comes from immunoSEQ multiplex PCR, and its TCRdb copy is limited to in-frame clones, with some not included. The sample includes tens of thousands of clones, approximately 97% of them seen just once. Sequencing was carried out using T cells isolated from PBMCs. These receptors all come from a human donor in good health.

The chain carries TRBV21-1 and TRBJ1-2; the D segment call TRBD1 is taken from the table without a DNA check. TRBV21-1 is a pseudogene. The CDR3 is made up of 17 amino acids. CDR3 protein: CASSPPLEGAGGEGYTF. The CDR3 bases are TGTGCCAGCAGCCCCCCCTTAGAAGGGGCAGGGGGAGAGGGCTACACCTTC.

CDR3 DNA sequence: TGTGCCAGCAGGGGCGGAGGGACAGGGAACTACGAGCAGTACTTC. Translation gives CASRGGGTGNYEQYF. The V call is TRBV7-2, the J call TRBJ2-7, with TRBD1 matching over 9 bases. The germline V gene encodes CDR1 SGHTA and CDR2 FQGNSA. The ends lost 6 bases at V and 3 bases at J; junction bases unmatched: 9. The CDR3 sequence is 15 residues long.

The rearrangement links TRBV4-3 to TRBJ1-2; 10 nucleotides line up with TRBD1. J lost 6 bases, V lost 1 base, and 8 bases had no gene match. Germline CDR1 and CDR2: LGHNA and YSLEER. The CDR3 runs 16 residues. CDR3 loop: CASSQGARTGGNGYTF. In DNA form, the CDR3 reads TGCGCCAGCAGCCAAGGAGCAAGGACAGGGGGAAATGGCTACACCTTC.

The chain is built from TRBV5-1 and TRBJ1-2; weak D call: TRBD1 (5 bases). This CDR3 is built from 14 residues. The V gene lost 4 bases and the J gene lost 8 bases, with 18 bases spanning the gap. Per the germline V gene, CDR1 is SGHRS and CDR2 is YFSETQ. CDR3 sequence reads: CASSAPQGSRGYTF. The DNA of the CDR3 is TGCGCCAGCAGCGCCCCGCAGGGCTCTAGGGGCTACACCTTC.

The V gene is TRBV1, the J gene TRBJ2-3; the tabulated D call, TRBD2, remains unverified against the DNA. TRBV1 is termed a pseudogene. The CDR3 is 16 residues long. The CDR3 spells CTSSPLAGAAWDTQYF. CDR3 in DNA: TGCACCAGCAGCCCACTAGCGGGGGCGGCTTGGGATACGCAGTATTTT.

This chain uses TRBV5-1 with TRBJ2-1, with D maybe TRBD2 (6 bases). Trimming left V 2 bases short and J 4 bases short, with 16 bases between. From germline, CDR1 is SGHRS and CDR2 YFSETQ. The CDR3 is 16 residues long. The CDR3 protein is CASSFFRETPYNEQFF. In DNA, the CDR3 is TGCGCCAGCAGCTTCTTCCGGGAGACACCATACAATGAGCAGTTCTTC.

The genes are TRBV27 and TRBJ1-1, with 8 bases identical to TRBD1. The CDR3 extends over 14 amino acids. V lost 5 bases to trimming and J lost 4 bases; unmatched junction nucleotides: 6. Germline CDR1 and CDR2: MNHEY and SMNVEV (reference sequence). The CDR3 DNA reads as TGTGCCAGCAGTCCCGACACAGGGGGCACTGAAGCTTTCTTT. Translated: CASSPDTGGTEAFF.

This clone occurred a few times. The rearrangement uses TRBV5-1 and TRBJ1-1; tentatively, D is TRBD1 (6 bases). Germline assignment: CDR1 SGHRS and CDR2 YFSETQ. V was shortened by 1 base and J by 1 base, with 11 bases between the two germline ends. The CDR3 sequence is 15 residues long. As DNA, the CDR3 is TGCGCCAGCAGCTTGACGGGACACCAGAACACTGAAGCTTTCTTT. Translated, it gives CASSLTGHQNTEAFF. The variable domain in full, completed from reference TRBV5-1 and TRBJ1-1, reads KAGVTQTPRYLIKTRGQQVTLSCSPISGHRSVSWYQQTPGQGLQFLFEYFSETQRNKGNFPGRFSGRQFSNSRSEMNVSTLELGDSALYLCASSLTGHQNTEAFFGQGTRLTVV.

The chain links TRBV28 to TRBJ1-4, with 7 bases that match TRBD1. V lost 6 bases to trimming and J lost 7 bases; unmatched junction nucleotides: 26. Germline V CDR1 and CDR2: MDHEN, SYDVKM. The CDR3 is 20 residues long. The CDR3 bases are TGTGCCAGCAGCCGAAATCTCCGGGACAGCGTAAAAGGGGTCATTGAAAAACTGTTTTTT. Amino acid sequence: CASSRNLRDSVKGVIEKLFF.

The chain employs TRBV4-1 and TRBJ2-1; D uncertain. Germline V gene lookup returns CDR1 MGHRA and CDR2 YSYEKL. V lost 0 bases to trimming and J lost 8 bases, with 11 bases between them. CDR3 length: 14 residues. The CDR3 DNA follows: TGCGCCAGCAGCCAAGAGTCTGCTGACTATGAGCAGTTCTTC. It encodes CASSQESADYEQFF.

The gene calls are TRBV11-3 and TRBJ2-3; the match to TRBD2 covers 8 bases. Germline assignment: CDR1 SGHNT and CDR2 YENEEA. CDR3 size: 16 residues. Losses at the gene ends were 4 bases for V and 4 bases for J; bases not matched to a gene: 10. CDR3 protein: CASSSSFGGRPDTQYF. CDR3 sequence (DNA): TGTGCCAGCAGCTCCTCCTTTGGCGGGAGGCCAGATACGCAGTATTTT.

V gene TRBV28 combines with J gene TRBJ2-3, with 7 bases identical to TRBD1. The V gene's germline CDR1 is MDHEN and CDR2 SYDVKM. The V and J ends lost 6 bases and 2 bases, in that order; junction bases with no gene match: 5. This CDR3 contains 14 residues. CDR3 in amino acids: CASRPQGSTDTQYF. DNA of the CDR3: TGTGCCAGCAGGCCACAGGGGTCCACAGATACGCAGTATTTT.

The CDR3 region has the DNA TGTGCCAGCAGCGTAGATCCTGGGCTTGGGGAGACCCAGTACTTC. Protein: CASSVDPGLGETQYF. The V and J genes are TRBV9 and TRBJ2-5; unclear D gene. The CDR3 runs 15 residues. Per the germline V gene, CDR1 is SGDLS and CDR2 is YYNGEE. Trimming left V 0 bases short and J 5 bases short, with 14 bases between.

The CDR3, as DNA: TGTGCCAGCAGCGATGGAGGGGGACTAACCCGTAACTCTGGAAACACCATATATTTT. It translates to CASSDGGGLTRNSGNTIYF. The J gene is TRBJ1-3, the V gene TRBV9; tentatively, D is TRBD1 (6 bases). Germline lookup yields CDR1 SGDLS and CDR2 YYNGEE. V lost 3 bases to trimming and J lost 0 bases, with 22 bases between them. This CDR3 region has 19 residues.

V gene TRBV29-1 combines with J gene TRBJ2-2, with a possible D match to TRBD1 (6 bases). The CDR3 runs 13 residues. Germline V gene sequence: CDR1 SQVTM, CDR2 ANQGSEA. Deletions cut 3 bases from V and 5 bases from J, with 10 bases between. The CDR3 spells CSVERQDTGELFF. CDR3 DNA: TGCAGCGTTGAGAGACAGGATACCGGGGAGCTGTTTTTT.

This chain connects TRBV6-5 to TRBJ2-5, with 8 bases that match TRBD1. The CDR3 spans 13 residues. Germline CDR1 MNHEY, CDR2 SVGAGI. The V gene end was trimmed by 8 bases and the J gene end by 2 bases; junction bases not matched to a gene: 4. The CDR3: CASRGTGQETQYF. The CDR3, as DNA: TGTGCCAGCCGAGGGACAGGACAAGAGACCCAGTACTTC.

The V call is TRBV6-6, the J call TRBJ1-1; D is ambiguous. CDR3 length equals 14 residues. Per the germline V gene, CDR1 is MNHNY and CDR2 is SVGAGI (reference sequence). V gave up 2 bases and J gave up 3 bases, with 10 bases separating them. CDR3 coding DNA: TGTGCCAGCAGTTACGAGGTGACGTACACTGAAGCTTTCTTT. Amino acid sequence: CASSYEVTYTEAFF.

The table lists this clone with a count of one. This chain joins TRBV29-1 and TRBJ1-1; no reliable D call. In germline, CDR1 is SQVTM, CDR2 ANQGSEA. CDR3 length equals 13 residues. The V end lost 8 bases, the J end lost 0 bases, and 13 bases lay between the germline ends. The CDR3 nucleotides are TGCAGCCCAACTCCGGGGATGAACACTGAAGCTTTCTTT. Translation gives CSPTPGMNTEAFF.

This clone showed up just once. The V and J genes are TRBV4-3 and TRBJ2-7, with TRBD2 matching 13 bases. Germline CDR1 LGHNA, CDR2 YSLEER. Unmatched junction bases numbered 8, after V lost 0 bases and J lost 0 bases. This CDR3 comprises 19 residues. CDR3 DNA: TGCGCCAGCAGCCAAGAAGGGGTAGGGACTAGCGGGGTCTCCTACGAGCAGTACTTC. It specifies CASSQEGVGTSGVSYEQYF.

The V gene is TRBV27, the J gene TRBJ1-1, with D unresolved. CDR3 length equals 12 residues. Between the trimmed V and J ends, which lost 3 bases and 7 bases, there was a span of 9 bases. From germline, CDR1 is MNHEY and CDR2 SMNVEV (reference sequence). The CDR3 coding sequence is TGTGCCAGCAGTTTGGGAGGGAATGAAGCTTTCTTT. Residues: CASSLGGNEAFF.

This sequence joins TRBV30 and TRBJ2-1, with a tentative D call TRBD2 (6 bases). V lost 5 bases and J 5 bases, leaving 16 bases between the germline ends. Germline values: CDR1 GTSNPN, CDR2 SVGIG (reference sequence). This CDR3 region has 14 residues. CDR3 amino acids: CAWRGLTIDNEQFF. In DNA form, the CDR3 reads TGTGCCTGGCGGGGACTCACCATCGACAATGAGCAGTTCTTC.

The rearrangement uses TRBV6-5 and TRBJ1-1; D might be TRBD1 (5 bases). The V gene lost 6 bases and the J gene lost 1 base, with 9 bases spanning the gap. The CDR3 has 13 residues. CDR1 is MNHEY, CDR2 SVGAGI, per germline. The CDR3 here is CASRPTGNTEAFF. Here the CDR3 DNA reads TGTGCCAGCAGGCCCACAGGGAACACTGAAGCTTTCTTT.

A single count supports this clone. This chain joins TRBV5-4 and TRBJ2-5, with D maybe TRBD2 (5 bases). Germline V gene sequence: CDR1 SGHNT, CDR2 YYREEE (reference sequence). CDR3 length equals 15 residues. V was trimmed by 2 bases and J by 2 bases, leaving 13 bases between them. The CDR3 bases are TGTGCCAGCAGCTTTCGGGGTGTATTACAAGAGACCCAGTACTTC. Residues: CASSFRGVLQETQYF.

The J gene is TRBJ1-1, the V gene TRBV14; 8 bases are shared with TRBD1. The CDR3 runs to 13 residues. Germline V gene lookup returns CDR1 SGHDN and CDR2 FVKESK. V dropped 0 bases and J dropped 10; count of bases not matched to a gene: 4. The CDR3 DNA reads TGTGCCAGCAGCCAAGAATTAGGACAGGGAGCTTTCTTT. Protein sequence: CASSQELGQGAFF.

This chain uses TRBV7-9 with TRBJ2-3, with 13 bases identical to TRBD2. The J segment lost 11 bases and the V segment lost 5 bases, leaving 7 bases of the junction unmatched. Germline V lookup: CDR1 SEHNR, CDR2 FQNEAQ (reference sequence). CDR3 length equals 14 residues. Written as DNA, the CDR3 is TGTGCCAGCAGCCCTTGGACTAGCGGGAGTAAGCAGTATTTT. Residues: CASSPWTSGSKQYF.

This clone is a singleton in its sample. V is TRBV5-6 and J is TRBJ2-1, with 9 bases identical to TRBD2. With V trimmed by 7 bases and J by 0 bases, 8 bases remained unmatched. Germline V CDR1 and CDR2: SGHDT, YYEEEE. This CDR3 region has 16 residues. CDR3 region: CASATLAGSSYNEQFF. DNA of the CDR3: TGTGCCAGCGCCACCCTAGCGGGGAGCTCCTACAATGAGCAGTTCTTC. Complete variable domain (other parts from reference TRBV5-6 and TRBJ2-1): DAGVTQSPTHLIKTRGQQVTLRCSPKSGHDTVSWYQQALGQGPQFIFQYYEEEERQRGNFPDRFSGHQFPNYSSELNVNALLLGDSALYLCASATLAGSSYNEQFFGPGTRLTVL.

The chain is built from TRBV28 and TRBJ1-1, with 8 positions matching TRBD1. Germline CDR1 MDHEN, CDR2 SYDVKM. This CDR3 has 12 amino acids. Germline trimming cut 6 bases from V and 4 bases from J; bases unmatched to any gene: 1. The CDR3 is CASRDRGTEAFF. CDR3 bases: TGTGCCAGCAGAGACAGGGGCACTGAAGCTTTCTTT.

The chain links TRBV4-1 to TRBJ2-5; no clear D. Germline V CDR1 and CDR2: MGHRA, YSYEKL. This CDR3 region has 13 residues. Trimming removed 2 bases at V and 4 bases at J, with 8 bases between. CDR3 region: CASSQLGRETQYF. CDR3 nucleotide sequence: TGCGCCAGCAGCCAACTCGGTAGAGAGACCCAGTACTTC.

The chain employs TRBV2 and TRBJ1-1, with D tentatively TRBD1 (6 bases). The CDR3 runs to 12 residues. Germline lookup yields CDR1 SNHLY and CDR2 FYNNEI. The ends were cut back, 6 bases at V and 2 bases at J, with 7 bases in the middle. The CDR3 reads CASRDRNTEAFF. Written as DNA, the CDR3 is TGTGCCAGCAGGGACAGAAACACTGAAGCTTTCTTT.

J is TRBJ2-6 and V is TRBV7-2; 7 bases are shared with TRBD1. This CDR3 has 16 amino acids. V shed 5 bases, J shed 2 bases, and the junction held 6 bases outside the gene matches. Germline V CDR1 and CDR2: SGHTA, FQGNSA. The CDR3 sequence: CASSTSRGPGANVLTF. CDR3 DNA sequence: TGTGCCAGCAGCACCTCAAGGGGGCCTGGGGCCAACGTCCTGACTTTC.

This clone was counted once. The CDR3 nucleotides read TGTGCCAGCAGTACCCGGGACACGAACTACTACGAGCAGTACTTC. Its translation: CASSTRDTNYYEQYF. V and J are TRBV6-5 and TRBJ2-7; perhaps TRBD1 as D (6 bases). This CDR3 spans 15 amino acids. Trimming took off 5 bases at V and 3 bases at J, with 17 bases between the two ends. CDR1 and CDR2 from the germline V gene are MNHEY and SVGAGI.

V and J are TRBV6-1 and TRBJ2-1; the match to TRBD2 covers 7 bases. J gave up 2 bases and V 0 bases, and 7 bases lay outside the gene matches. The V gene's germline CDR1 is MNHNS and CDR2 SASEGT. This CDR3 is built from 17 residues. CDR3 DNA: TGTGCCAGCAGTGAAGCTTTGCGCGGGAGCGCCTACAATGAGCAGTTCTTC. It is translated as CASSEALRGSAYNEQFF.